This TCR beta chain appears in the sequencing data of a study of T-cell memory formation after mild COVID-19 (TCRdb year 2021). About the study as a whole: Most TCR sequence clusters were specific to one of the two donors. In a couple of donors, T-cell clones that expanded and contracted after mild COVID-19 were tracked by sequencing TCRalpha and TCRbeta repertoires over time. The cohort was made up of two young adult volunteers, one female and one male, who were previously healthy. Overall study results and their limits: Only a couple of mild cases were covered in the study, and larger cohorts including severe cases with pre-infection samples were considered necessary. Contracting CD4+ clones turned up mainly in the CM and EM memory subsets, whereas EMRA was where CD8+ clones were enriched. Whether the second-wave clones peaking on day 37 were SARS-CoV-2 specific was not confirmed. Some responding clones were detected in pre-infection memory, suggesting pre-existing cross-reactive memory T cells joined the SARS-CoV-2 response. Balanced CD4/CD8 phenotypes were observed for clones contracting from day 15 to 85, whereas a bias towards CD4+ was observed for a second wave of clones expanding from day 15 to 37.

TCRdb records Illumina NovaSeq 6000 as the sequencer. TCRalpha and TCRbeta cDNA libraries were built by 5'RACE with constant-segment primers, adding sample barcodes and unique molecular identifiers. RNA was extracted from every sample with Trizol reagent. Amplification of the libraries took two PCR steps, and the second step added a second sample barcode plus Illumina TruSeq adapters. Sequencing of libraries was performed on an Illumina NovaSeq with 2 x 150 bp paired-end reads. The study's own analysis went as follows. Demultiplexing of reads and collapsing into UMI-guided consensus sequences were performed with migec v1.2.7. Using mixcr v2.1.11, UMI consensuses were aligned to TRA and TRB V and J templates and then assembled into clonotypes. Clonotypes were classified as expanded or contracted when called significant by both edgeR and NoisET, with noise models trained on biological replicates. For edgeR calls, the cutoffs were a false discovery rate-adjusted p below 0.01 and a log2 fold-change threshold of 1. As an exploratory analysis of dynamics, max-normalized trajectories of the 1000 most abundant clonotypes were examined by PCA with hierarchical clustering. The CD4 or CD8 phenotype of responding clones was assigned using the separately sequenced CD4+ and CD8+ repertoires. TCRdb itself trimmed the public reads at Q25 with fastp, ran MiXCR and retained productive beta chains. Rows are unified per CDR3 protein, each entry keeping the most common DNA and genes. These V and J calls originate from TCRdb's pipeline instead of the authors' own analysis. In all, the sample holds around 250,000 distinct CDR3 sequences, and over 15% of those were seen once. The top ten hold 2.1% of the sample.

CDR1 and CDR2, looked up from the germline V gene, are SGHTA and FQGTGA. The CDR3, cysteine through phenylalanine, is 16 amino acids long. Solely the CDR3 DNA is kept, with 48 bases framed from the first base. V is shortened by 4 bases, J by 1 base, and the region joining them spans 13 bases. About this clonotype itself: It has no known antigen specificity. The record has no base qualities; no much larger clone is one base away.

Ficoll-Paque density gradient centrifugation was used to isolate PBMCs. Sequenced input: PBMCs or a T cell subset sorted from them (not recorded which). Recombination connected TRBV7-3 to TRBJ2-2; the D gene cannot be resolved beyond TRBD1 or TRBD2, each matching 5 bases. The receptor comes from an adult woman who had mild COVID-19 (a few samples of this study predate the infection). The sample titles of this study are shuffled in the database, so cell type and time point are left out; the donor was told from shared clones. The CDR3 region has the sequence CASSSPGRMNTGELFF. The DNA reads TGTGCCAGCAGCTCTCCGGGACGGATGAACACCGGGGAGCTGTTTTTT.